One sample yielded the 32 T cell receptor beta chains listed below, sequenced in a study of T-cell memory formation after mild COVID-19 (dated by TCRdb to the early 2020s). The library was produced with 5' RACE. The instrument was an Illumina NovaSeq 6000. The public sequencing data were trimmed at Q25 with fastp and processed into clonotypes with MiXCR by TCRdb, which kept only in-frame beta chains. Under each unique CDR3 protein, matching rows form one entry showing the most common genes and DNA. This sample is represented by 500,000 to 650,000 distinct CDR3 sequences; roughly a fifth of them were singletons. Approximately 8.4% of the sample rests with the top ten. The sample taken for sequencing was PBMCs or a T cell subset sorted from them (not recorded which). These receptors were taken from an adult woman who had mild COVID-19 (a few samples of this study predate the infection). The sample titles of this study are shuffled in the database, so cell type and time point are left out; the donor was told from shared clones.

This clonotype has a handful of counts. The chain carries TRBV12-3 or TRBV12-4 and TRBJ1-6; possibly TRBD1 for D (6 bases). V lost 6 bases and J 9 bases, leaving 21 bases between the germline ends. CDR3 size: 16 residues. The CDR3 loop is CASSRLGAGQGSPLHF. As DNA, the CDR3 is TGTGCCAGCAGCCGTCTGGGGGCGGGGCAGGGTTCACCCCTCCACTTT.

The sample holds a few counts of this clonotype. The rearrangement joins TRBV7-2 to TRBJ2-5, with D perhaps TRBD1 (5 bases). The CDR3 sequence is 15 residues long. In germline, CDR1 is SGHTA, CDR2 FQGNSA. The V gene lost 5 bases and the J gene lost 0 bases, with 13 bases spanning the gap. For the CDR3, the DNA is TGTGCCAGCAGCCCACAGCCCAGGGACCAAGAGACCCAGTACTTC. This sequence encodes CASSPQPRDQETQYF.

The table lists this clonotype with a few counts. The chain employs TRBV3-1 and TRBJ1-1; the match to TRBD1 covers 8 bases. The CDR3 spans 18 residues. Per germline, CDR1 LGHDT and CDR2 YNNKEL (reference sequence). The J segment lost 2 bases and the V segment lost 4 bases, leaving 15 bases of the junction unmatched. The CDR3 here is CASSPTGGGNGPNTEAFF. The CDR3 region has the DNA TGTGCCAGCAGCCCTACAGGGGGTGGAAACGGGCCTAACACTGAAGCTTTCTTT.

This clonotype was detected a few times. V usage is TRBV7-9 and J usage is TRBJ1-5, with 9 bases lining up with TRBD1. Germline assignment: CDR1 SEHNR and CDR2 FQNEAQ (reference sequence). V was pared by 0 bases and J by 15 bases, with 6 bases of the junction left unmatched. This CDR3 spans 13 amino acids. The CDR3 region has the DNA TGTGCCAGCAGCTTAGCGGGACAGGGCCCACGGCATTTT. This gives the protein CASSLAGQGPRHF.

The chain recombines TRBV19 with TRBJ2-7; weak D call: TRBD1 (5 bases). V lost 4 bases to trimming and J lost 2 bases, with 12 bases between them. Germline V gene data show CDR1 as LNHDA and CDR2 as SQIVND (reference sequence). The CDR3 totals 14 residues. DNA for the CDR3: TGTGCCAGTAGTACGGCCCTAGGGGCCTACGAGCAGTACTTC. The encoded protein is CASSTALGAYEQYF. Full variable domain (remainder filled in from reference TRBV19 and TRBJ2-7): DGGITQSPKYLFRKEGQNVTLSCEQNLNHDAMYWYRQDPGQGLRLIYYSQIVNDFQKGDIAEGYSVSREKKESFPLTVTSAQKNPTAFYLCASSTALGAYEQYFGPGTRLTVT.

This clonotype was counted only a few times. CDR3 region: CASSRSDYNEQFF. CDR3 in DNA: TGTGCCAGCAGTCGGTCAGACTACAATGAGCAGTTCTTC. This chain connects TRBV2 to TRBJ2-1, with D hard to call. The germline V gene has CDR1 SNHLY and CDR2 FYNNEI. The V gene lost 5 bases and the J gene lost 3 bases, with 8 bases spanning the gap. This CDR3 has 13 residues.

The rearrangement links TRBV19 to TRBJ2-7, with 7 bases matching TRBD1. CDR1 and CDR2 from the germline V gene are LNHDA and SQIVND (reference sequence). The CDR3 extends over 14 amino acids. Trimming cost V 4 bases and J 2 bases; bases outside gene matches: 5. The CDR3 reads CASSTSDRPYEQYF. The CDR3 nucleotides read TGTGCCAGTAGTACTTCGGACAGGCCCTACGAGCAGTACTTC.

This rearrangement joins TRBV12-3 or TRBV12-4 to TRBJ2-3; no clear D gene. The CDR3 has 16 amino acids. V lost 5 bases, J lost 0 bases, and 15 bases lay in between. The CDR3 nucleotides are TGTGCCAGCAGTCAATCGCTGCCCATTAGCACAGATACGCAGTATTTT. Translating gives CASSQSLPISTDTQYF.

This clonotype appeared many times. The chain couples TRBV7-6 to TRBJ2-1; 11 positions match TRBD2. V dropped 5 bases and J dropped 10; count of bases not matched to a gene: 10. This CDR3 is built from 15 residues. Germline V gene data show CDR1 as SGHVS and CDR2 as FNYEAQ. The CDR3 DNA reads TGTGCCAGCAGCCTCACGGGACTAGCGGCTAGCGAGCAGTTCTTC. Residues: CASSLTGLAASEQFF.

This clonotype was counted between two and nine times. This chain connects TRBV12-3 or TRBV12-4 to TRBJ2-4; 7 bases map to TRBD1. J gave up 0 bases and V 3 bases, and 17 bases lay outside the gene matches. The CDR3 contains 20 residues. CDR3 sequence (DNA): TGTGCCAGCAGTTTCTACTTCGACAGGGTCTCAGTTGGAGCCAAAAACATTCAGTACTTC. Its protein is CASSFYFDRVSVGAKNIQYF.

The V gene is TRBV10-3, the J gene TRBJ2-2; TRBD1 might be the D (6 bases). Germline V gives CDR1 ENHRY, CDR2 SYGVKD. The CDR3 length is 16 residues. V lost 4 bases and J lost 1, with 13 bases in between. The CDR3, as DNA: TGTGCCATCAGTGGACCTTCGGGACAGAACACCGGGGAGCTGTTTTTT. Translating it yields CAISGPSGQNTGELFF.

This rearrangement joins TRBV15 to TRBJ1-6; D uncertain. The V and J ends lost 0 bases and 2 bases respectively, with 2 bases between them. Per the germline V gene, CDR1 is LNHNV and CDR2 is YYDKDF (reference sequence). This CDR3 contains 14 residues. The CDR3 loop is CATSRDTYNSPLHF. CDR3 DNA sequence: TGTGCCACCAGCAGAGATACCTATAATTCACCCCTCCACTTT.

The genes are TRBV5-1 and TRBJ2-7; 8 nucleotides agree with TRBD1. CDR3 length equals 15 residues. Per the germline V gene, CDR1 is SGHRS and CDR2 is YFSETQ. V dropped 4 bases and J dropped 1; count of bases not matched to a gene: 7. CDR3 DNA: TGCGCCAGCAGCCCTCAGGGGGCCGGGTCCTACGAGCAGTACTTC. Translating gives CASSPQGAGSYEQYF.

The chain employs TRBV5-1 and TRBJ1-2; 7 bases agree with TRBD1. The CDR3 runs to 16 residues. V lost 4 bases to trimming and J lost 1 base; unmatched junction nucleotides: 10. Per germline, CDR1 SGHRS and CDR2 YFSETQ. The CDR3 is CASSNLRDSYNYGYTF. The CDR3 bases are TGCGCCAGCAGCAACCTCCGGGACAGCTATAACTATGGCTACACCTTC.

This clonotype was observed a few times. This chain links TRBV5-1 with TRBJ2-7; D may be TRBD1 or TRBD2 (5 bases each). The CDR3 totals 12 residues. V dropped 4 bases and J dropped 3 bases, with 8 bases sitting between them. Germline V lookup: CDR1 SGHRS, CDR2 YFSETQ. The CDR3 region is CASSGDLYEQYF. CDR3 DNA sequence: TGCGCCAGCAGCGGGGACCTCTACGAGCAGTACTTC.

DNA of the CDR3: TGTGCCAGCAGCTTAGCCCCCCAGGGGGATTATAGCAATCAGCCCCAGCATTTT. Translation: CASSLAPQGDYSNQPQHF. This rearrangement joins TRBV7-8 to TRBJ1-5; TRBD1 agrees at 7 bases. Trimming removed 0 bases from V and 0 bases from J; junction bases left unmatched: 8. The length of the CDR3 is 18 residues. CDR1 and CDR2 from the germline V gene are SGHVS and FQNEAQ.

The chain uses TRBV18 and TRBJ2-1; 15 bases match TRBD2. V trimming: 8 bases; J trimming: 0 bases; junction bases outside the gene matches: 5. Per germline, CDR1 KGHSH and CDR2 LQKENI. The CDR3 contains 17 residues. The CDR3 here is CASQGLAGGPSYNEQFF. For the CDR3, the DNA is TGTGCCAGCCAGGGACTAGCGGGGGGCCCCTCCTACAATGAGCAGTTCTTC.

This clonotype was seen more than once but under ten times. V gene TRBV12-3 or TRBV12-4 combines with J gene TRBJ2-1, with 9 bases matching TRBD2. Trimming removed 5 bases from V and 4 bases from J; junction bases left unmatched: 6. The CDR3 has 15 amino acids. The DNA of the CDR3 is TGTGCCAGCAGTCGGGGCGGGAGGGCATACAATGAGCAGTTCTTC. Its translation is CASSRGGRAYNEQFF.

The chain's CDR3 is CASSEAPPGRNTEAFF. The CDR3 DNA reads TGTGCCAGCAGTGAAGCGCCTCCAGGGAGGAACACTGAAGCTTTCTTT. The gene calls are TRBV2 and TRBJ1-1; a possible D gene is TRBD1 (5 bases). The CDR3 contains 16 residues. With 0 bases removed from V and 1 base from J, the gap between germline ends came to 12 bases. Germline assignment: CDR1 SNHLY and CDR2 FYNNEI.

This chain uses TRBV24-1 with TRBJ2-2; TRBD2 aligns across 11 bases. Per germline, CDR1 KGHDR and CDR2 SFDVKD. V gave up 1 base and J gave up 4 bases; unmatched junction bases: 7. This CDR3 is 18 amino acids long. CDR3 nucleotides: TGTGCCACCAGTGATTTAACCGGCCTAGCGGGAGGCACCGGGGAGCTGTTTTTT. It translates to CATSDLTGLAGGTGELFF.

This clonotype was counted a few times. The chain has TRBV6-2 or TRBV6-3 and TRBJ2-1; no reliable D call. Trimming took off 5 bases at V and 4 bases at J, with 12 bases between the two ends. The germline CDR1 and CDR2 sequences are MNHEY and SVGEGT. The CDR3 totals 14 residues. For the CDR3, the DNA is TGTGCCAGCAGTCACTACTCCCTTTACAATGAGCAGTTCTTC. Translating it yields CASSHYSLYNEQFF.

This clonotype has a handful of counts. V and J are TRBV4-2 and TRBJ1-3; tentatively, D is TRBD1 (5 bases). Germline lookup yields CDR1 LGHNA and CDR2 YNFKEQ. Trimming pared 0 bases from V and 7 bases from J, leaving 25 bases between. The CDR3 extends over 19 amino acids. The DNA of the CDR3 is TGTGCCAGCAGCCAAGATCTTGTAAAGGGGATGGACCTATGGAACACCATATATTTT. Its protein is CASSQDLVKGMDLWNTIYF.

A few counts support this clonotype. This chain links TRBV7-2 with TRBJ2-1; D is tentatively TRBD1 or TRBD2 (6 bases each). The germline V gene encodes CDR1 SGHTA and CDR2 FQGNSA. This CDR3 has 17 amino acids. V dropped 2 bases and J dropped 8 bases, with 22 bases sitting between them. Written as DNA, the CDR3 is TGTGCCAGCAGCTTACGCAGGGGAGGCACACCGACAGATGAGCAGTTCTTC. This translates into CASSLRRGGTPTDEQFF.

The V and J genes are TRBV5-1 and TRBJ2-4; D perhaps matches TRBD2 (5 bases). This CDR3 spans 16 amino acids. CDR1 is SGHRS, CDR2 YFSETQ, per germline. The ends were cut back, 4 bases at V and 0 bases at J, with 14 bases in the middle. CDR3 sequence reads: CASSPQRVLAKNIQYF. The CDR3 DNA is TGCGCCAGCAGCCCCCAGAGGGTTCTAGCCAAAAACATTCAGTACTTC.

The CDR3 DNA is TGCGCCAGCAGCTTGTCTGTAGCGGGGGGGTTAACCTACAATGAGCAGTTCTTC. Its translation: CASSLSVAGGLTYNEQFF. The chain links TRBV5-1 to TRBJ2-1; 11 bases are shared with TRBD2. CDR3 length: 18 amino acids. Germline V lookup: CDR1 SGHRS, CDR2 YFSETQ. V trimming: 1 base; J trimming: 2 bases; junction bases outside the gene matches: 8.

The CDR3 bases are TGCAGCGTTGACCTGACAGGGGGAGGGCAAGAGACCCAGTACTTC. It translates to CSVDLTGGGQETQYF. This sequence joins TRBV29-1 and TRBJ2-5; 9 nucleotides agree with TRBD1. CDR3 size: 15 residues. The junction had 7 bases not matched to a gene; V was cut back by 3 bases and J by 2 bases. Looked up from germline, CDR1 is SQVTM and CDR2 is ANQGSEA.

This clonotype was found a few times. The chain recombines TRBV27 with TRBJ2-2; 10 nucleotides agree with TRBD1. Germline V lookup: CDR1 MNHEY, CDR2 SMNVEV (reference sequence). The CDR3 is made up of 17 amino acids. With V trimmed by 5 bases and J by 0 bases, 6 bases remained unmatched. The CDR3 sequence is CASSPGTGETNTGELFF. Written as DNA, the CDR3 is TGTGCCAGCAGTCCCGGGACAGGGGAGACGAACACCGGGGAGCTGTTTTTT.

This clonotype was counted only a few times. The V call is TRBV6-2 or TRBV6-3, the J call TRBJ2-7; TRBD1 aligns across 11 bases. The CDR3 is 15 residues long. V lost 2 bases and J lost 3; bases outside the gene matches: 3. CDR1 and CDR2 (germline): MNHEY, SVGEGT. CDR3 DNA: TGTGCCAGCAGTTACGCCGGGACAGGGGGCTACGAGCAGTACTTC. Translation gives CASSYAGTGGYEQYF.

This clonotype occurred a few times. The chain joins TRBV29-1 to TRBJ1-3; D call uncertain. V lost 4 bases and J lost 3, with 16 bases in between. CDR3 length: 15 amino acids. Germline V gene lookup returns CDR1 SQVTM and CDR2 ANQGSEA. The CDR3 is CSVVRLDDFGNTIYF. The CDR3 nucleotides read TGCAGCGTTGTTCGTCTGGATGACTTTGGAAACACCATATATTTT.

In its sample, this clonotype was seen a few times. The chain carries TRBV6-4 and TRBJ1-1; D is unresolved. Germline CDR1 MRHNA, CDR2 SNTAGT. Trimming took 3 bases from V and 8 from J, leaving 7 bases between them. The CDR3 contains 11 residues. The CDR3 sequence: CASSERGEAFF. In DNA form, the CDR3 reads TGTGCCAGCAGTGAACGGGGAGAAGCTTTCTTT.

The chain links TRBV5-1 to TRBJ2-7; D could derive from TRBD1 or TRBD2 (6 bases each). This CDR3 spans 15 amino acids. CDR1 is SGHRS, CDR2 YFSETQ, per germline. The germline V and J ends were trimmed by 2 bases and 6 bases, with 18 bases remaining between them. The CDR3 spells CASSFAGQAWSEQYF. In nucleotides, the CDR3 is TGCGCCAGCAGCTTTGCGGGACAAGCATGGAGCGAGCAGTACTTC. The whole variable domain, filled in from reference TRBV5-1 and TRBJ2-7, reads KAGVTQTPRYLIKTRGQQVTLSCSPISGHRSVSWYQQTPGQGLQFLFEYFSETQRNKGNFPGRFSGRQFSNSRSEMNVSTLELGDSALYLCASSFAGQAWSEQYFGPGTRLTVT.

The V call is TRBV12-3 or TRBV12-4, the J call TRBJ1-1; D is unclear. This CDR3 is built from 13 residues. V lost 7 bases and J lost 1, with 10 bases in between. For the CDR3, the DNA is TGTGCCAGCAAGACCGGGAGGAACACTGAAGCTTTCTTT. Amino acid sequence: CASKTGRNTEAFF.